These 4 T cell receptor beta chains came from one sample sequenced in a study of blood T cell repertoires in COVID-19. Only in-frame clones appear in the TCRdb table, and some are missing; sequencing was by immunoSEQ multiplex PCR. This sample yields 300,000 to 450,000 clones, of which approximately 90% are seen a single time; 1.2% belongs to the top ten. The source material was PBMCs or T cells enriched from blood (not recorded which). The receptor set was obtained from a woman aged 18-30 years who had recovered from COVID-19.

This clone was counted a single time. The rearrangement links TRBV5-4 to TRBJ2-2; 13 nucleotides align to TRBD2. The germline V gene has CDR1 SGHNT and CDR2 YYREEE (reference sequence). The ends lost 4 bases at V and 2 bases at J; junction bases unmatched: 5. The CDR3 sequence is 17 residues long. As DNA, the CDR3 is TGTGCCAGCAGCCCCGGACTAGCGGGGGTCAACACCGGGGAGCTGTTTTTT. It yields the protein CASSPGLAGVNTGELFF.

CDR3 residues: CSASYGGGAKETQYF. In DNA form, the CDR3 reads TGCAGTGCTAGTTATGGCGGGGGGGCCAAAGAGACCCAGTACTTC. The chain joins TRBV20-1 to TRBJ2-5; 9 bases map to TRBD2. CDR1 and CDR2 from the germline V gene are DFQATT and SNEGSKA (reference sequence). This CDR3 region has 15 residues. The trim removed 3 bases at V and 3 bases at J, leaving 8 bases unmatched.

The rearrangement uses TRBV24-1 and TRBJ2-7; D call uncertain. Germline V CDR1 and CDR2: KGHDR, SFDVKD. V lost 5 bases, J lost 0 bases, and 7 bases lay in between. The CDR3 consists of 13 residues. The CDR3 coding sequence is TGTGCCACCAGTGCCTCCCCCTCCTACGAGCAGTACTTC. Translation gives CATSASPSYEQYF.

A few counts support this clone. This rearrangement joins TRBV6-5 to TRBJ2-6, with D perhaps matching TRBD1 (5 bases). Germline values: CDR1 MNHEY, CDR2 SVGAGI. The CDR3 length is 15 residues. The V and J ends lost 2 bases and 0 bases respectively, with 5 bases between them. CDR3 bases: TGTGCCAGCAGTTACGACAGCTCTGGGGCCAACGTCCTGACTTTC. Its protein is CASSYDSSGANVLTF.